The 7 T cell receptor beta chains listed next were all sequenced from one sample in a study of neurological immune-mediated disorders. TCRdb reprocessed the 5' RACE reads with MiXCR, giving one entry per CDR3 protein. The data hold over 45,000 distinct CDR3 sequences, with about 5.8% observed a single time. Sequenced sample: CD4+ T cells from blood. These receptors were obtained from a woman between 18 and 30 years old with multiple sclerosis.

At least ten counts were recorded for this clonotype. The genes are TRBV20-1 and TRBJ1-4; D not resolved. Per germline, CDR1 DFQATT and CDR2 SNEGSKA (reference sequence). Between the trimmed V and J ends, which lost 1 base and 7 bases, there was a span of 13 bases. CDR3 length: 14 amino acids. The CDR3 here is CSARGVTIGEKLFF. CDR3 DNA: TGCAGTGCTAGAGGTGTGACCATTGGTGAAAAACTGTTTTTT.

This clonotype has at least ten counts. The chain links TRBV5-4 to TRBJ2-2, with 10 bases aligning to TRBD2. V dropped 1 base and J dropped 4; count of bases not matched to a gene: 1. Germline V CDR1 and CDR2: SGHNT, YYREEE (reference sequence). The CDR3 runs 15 residues. CDR3 DNA: TGTGCCAGCAGCTTGCGGACTAGCGGCACCGGGGAGCTGTTTTTT. This gives the protein CASSLRTSGTGELFF.

In this sample, this clonotype turned up many times. The V and J genes are TRBV4-1 and TRBJ1-1; D not certain. CDR1 is MGHRA and CDR2 is YSYEKL in the germline V gene. This CDR3 spans 15 amino acids. The ends were cut back, 0 bases at V and 1 base at J, with 9 bases in the middle. CDR3 nucleotide sequence: TGCGCCAGCAGCCAAGAAGGGAGTAGGAACACTGAAGCTTTCTTT. Amino acids: CASSQEGSRNTEAFF.

This clonotype has ten or more counts. The V and J genes are TRBV7-8 and TRBJ1-1; possible D gene TRBD1, 5 bases. In germline, CDR1 is SGHVS, CDR2 FQNEAQ. The V end was cut by 5 bases, the J end by 3 bases, with 16 bases between. The CDR3 covers 15 residues. The CDR3 nucleotides are TGTGCCAGCAGCCGGTGGGCGGGGACGGACACTGAAGCTTTCTTT. The encoded protein is CASSRWAGTDTEAFF. Using reference TRBV7-8 and TRBJ1-1 for the parts outside the CDR3, the full variable domain is GAGVSQSPRYKVAKRGQDVALRCDPISGHVSLFWYQQALGQGPEFLTYFQNEAQLDKSGLPSDRFFAERPEGSVSTLKIQRTQQEDSAVYLCASSRWAGTDTEAFFGQGTRLTVV.

In its sample, this clonotype was seen many times. The V and J genes are TRBV6-2 or TRBV6-3 and TRBJ2-1; no clear D. Germline V gene sequence: CDR1 MNHEY, CDR2 SVGEGT. The CDR3 contains 13 residues. V was pared by 4 bases and J by 6 bases, with 10 bases between. CDR3 sequence (DNA): TGTGCCAGCAGTTGGTCAAGGGTCAATGAGCAGTTCTTC. Translation: CASSWSRVNEQFF.

This clonotype was seen ten or more times. DNA of the CDR3: TGTGCCAGCAGTTCCCGCGGGTCTGGAAACACCATATATTTT. Amino acids: CASSSRGSGNTIYF. The chain has TRBV28 and TRBJ1-3, with D hard to call. V lost 4 bases to trimming and J lost 1 base, with 8 bases between them. This CDR3 has 14 amino acids. Germline-derived CDR1 and CDR2 are MDHEN and SYDVKM.

The rearrangement uses TRBV19 and TRBJ2-2; 10 nucleotides match TRBD2. V lost 7 bases and J lost 2; bases outside the gene matches: 7. The CDR3 is 16 amino acids. CDR1 and CDR2 (germline): LNHDA, SQIVND (reference sequence). CDR3: CASNKLAGDNTGELFF. The CDR3 DNA reads TGTGCCAGTAACAAGCTAGCGGGGGATAACACCGGGGAGCTGTTTTTT.